This TCR beta chain stems from a study of control samples from healthy donors and cancer patients. The V and J ends lost 6 bases and 4 bases respectively, with 29 bases between them. CDR3 length equals 19 residues. Germline V lookup: CDR1 SEHNR, CDR2 FQNEAQ (reference sequence). Clones were sequenced by immunoSEQ multiplex PCR, and TCRdb holds only the in-frame ones, with some missing. The table lists some 49,000 clones, about 86% of them singletons. The chain carries TRBV7-9 and TRBJ2-3; the D gene is possibly TRBD2 (6 bases). The sequence derives from a woman aged 45-59 years with lung cancer. Sequencing input: PBMCs. CDR3 DNA sequence: TGTGCCAGCAGACCTGGAGGGCTAGCGAAACCCACACAGCCAGATACGCAGTATTTT. Amino acids: CASRPGGLAKPTQPDTQYF.